The 15 T cell receptor beta chains below were found in one sample sequenced in a study of T cell responses to AZD1222 COVID-19 vaccine. Repertoires were generated with immunoSEQ multiplex PCR, while TCRdb's copy carries only in-frame clones and drops some. This sample has tens of thousands of clones, with more than 75% found just once. The sequenced sample was peripheral blood, obtained on day 0 of AZD1222 vaccination. The origin of the receptors is an adult in good health.

This clone was seen only a few times. This rearrangement joins TRBV7-9 to TRBJ1-2; D not resolved. The V end was cut by 2 bases, the J end by 0 bases, with 16 bases between. The CDR3 runs 17 residues. Germline V CDR1 and CDR2: SEHNR, FQNEAQ (reference sequence). The CDR3 here is CASSLFGVGEANYGYTF. The CDR3 DNA follows: TGTGCCAGCAGCTTATTTGGGGTTGGAGAGGCTAACTATGGCTACACCTTC. Full variable domain (outside the CDR3, taken from reference TRBV7-9 and TRBJ1-2): DTGVSQNPRHKITKRGQNVTFRCDPISEHNRLYWYRQTLGQGPEFLTYFQNEAQLEKSRLLSDRFSAERPKGSFSTLEIQRTEQGDSAMYLCASSLFGVGEANYGYTFGSGTRLTVV.

This rearrangement joins TRBV18 to TRBJ1-3; D is ambiguous. The CDR3 covers 15 residues. Germline CDR1 reads KGHSH; CDR2 reads LQKENI. Trimming stripped 5 bases from V and 5 bases from J, with 16 bases between. CDR3: CASSSGFDTRNTIYF. The CDR3 DNA is TGTGCCAGCTCATCGGGCTTCGACACGAGAAACACCATATATTTT.

CDR3 bases: TGTGCCAGCTCCCGGCGGAGGGGAAGGGGATCCGGAAACACCATATATTTT. As protein: CASSRRRGRGSGNTIYF. The chain has TRBV7-2 and TRBJ1-3; TRBD1 might be the D (5 bases). The CDR3 extends over 17 amino acids. Germline assignment: CDR1 SGHTA and CDR2 FQGNSA. Deletions cut 8 bases from V and 4 bases from J, with 24 bases between.

The chain employs TRBV5-6 and TRBJ1-1; D is unclear. V was cut by 0 bases and J by 4 bases, with 4 bases left in between. Per the germline V gene, CDR1 is SGHDT and CDR2 is YYEEEE. CDR3 length equals 12 residues. DNA for the CDR3: TGTGCCAGCAGCTTGGAGCTCACTGAAGCTTTCTTT. The encoded protein is CASSLELTEAFF. The full variable domain, with the rest looked up from reference TRBV5-6 and TRBJ1-1, is DAGVTQSPTHLIKTRGQQVTLRCSPKSGHDTVSWYQQALGQGPQFIFQYYEEEERQRGNFPDRFSGHQFPNYSSELNVNALLLGDSALYLCASSLELTEAFFGQGTRLTVV.

Concerning this clone: A read error may account for a junction end that differs from germline. The rearrangement uses TRBV6-2 or TRBV6-3 and TRBJ2-7; 10 positions agree with TRBD2. The germline gives CDR1 MNHEY, CDR2 SVGEGT. The CDR3 covers 14 residues. The CDR3 DNA reads as TGTGCCAGCAGCCCAGCTAGCGGGAGTCATGTCGGGCACTTC. As protein: CASSPASGSHVGHF.

This clone has just a few counts. This chain uses TRBV5-1 with TRBJ2-7; the D gene is possibly TRBD2 (6 bases). Germline values: CDR1 SGHRS, CDR2 YFSETQ. Trimming removed 4 bases at V and 6 bases at J, with 11 bases between. This CDR3 has 12 residues. The CDR3 DNA is TGCGCCAGCAGCCGGGAGAGTGGCGAGCAGTACTTC. This sequence encodes CASSRESGEQYF.

This chain joins TRBV7-8 and TRBJ2-5, with a possible D match to TRBD2 (6 bases). V was clipped by 1 base and J by 0 bases, with 15 bases between them. This CDR3 comprises 17 residues. Germline V CDR1 and CDR2: SGHVS, FQNEAQ. CDR3 DNA: TGTGCCAGCAGCTTAGTATTTGAGCGGGTGTACCAAGAGACCCAGTACTTC. Its protein is CASSLVFERVYQETQYF.

This clone was observed a handful of times. The CDR3 nucleotides read TGTGCCTACTCCCCCGCCGCAAGTTTAGAGTACTTC. Amino acids: CAYSPAASLEYF. This rearrangement joins TRBV30 to TRBJ2-7, with D hard to call. Germline assignment: CDR1 GTSNPN and CDR2 SVGIG (reference sequence). Deletions cut 7 bases from V and 11 bases from J, with 21 bases between. The CDR3 is made up of 12 amino acids.

The chain uses TRBV4-1 and TRBJ2-1; the match to TRBD1 covers 8 bases. CDR1 is MGHRA and CDR2 is YSYEKL in the germline V gene. CDR3 length: 14 residues. V was clipped by 2 bases and J by 7 bases; unmatched bases: 4. DNA of the CDR3: TGCGCCAGCAGCCAAAGGACAGGGCCAAATGAGCAGTTCTTC. This gives the protein CASSQRTGPNEQFF.

The chain has TRBV9 and TRBJ2-7; 7 bases map to TRBD2. CDR1 SGDLS and CDR2 YYNGEE come from the germline V gene. The V and J ends lost 1 base and 2 bases, in that order; junction bases with no gene match: 6. CDR3 length: 15 residues. As DNA, the CDR3 is TGTGCCAGCAGCGTAAGCGGGACGGGGACCTACGAGCAGTACTTC. It yields the protein CASSVSGTGTYEQYF.

The rearrangement joins TRBV7-9 to TRBJ2-2; 7 bases agree with TRBD1. CDR3 length: 14 amino acids. The ends lost 6 bases at V and 6 bases at J; junction bases unmatched: 7. Germline CDR1 and CDR2: SEHNR and FQNEAQ (reference sequence). This CDR3 reads CASRQQGSAGELFF. In DNA, the CDR3 is TGTGCCAGCAGGCAACAGGGGTCCGCCGGGGAGCTGTTTTTT. The full variable domain, with the rest looked up from reference TRBV7-9 and TRBJ2-2, is DTGVSQNPRHKITKRGQNVTFRCDPISEHNRLYWYRQTLGQGPEFLTYFQNEAQLEKSRLLSDRFSAERPKGSFSTLEIQRTEQGDSAMYLCASRQQGSAGELFFGEGSRLTVL.

J is TRBJ2-7 and V is TRBV25-1; TRBD1 matches 9 bases. This CDR3 has 17 residues. Germline lookup yields CDR1 MGHDK and CDR2 SYGVNS. Trimming removed 6 bases from V and 0 bases from J; junction bases left unmatched: 12. The CDR3: CASSRDRVSPSSYEQYF. The DNA of the CDR3 is TGTGCCAGCAGCCGGGACAGGGTGTCCCCCAGCTCCTACGAGCAGTACTTC.

The CDR3 loop is CSAGARTGRDEQFF. The CDR3, as DNA: TGCAGCGCAGGCGCAAGGACAGGGAGGGATGAGCAGTTCTTC. The V gene is TRBV29-1, the J gene TRBJ2-1, with D tentatively TRBD1 (8 bases). This CDR3 spans 14 amino acids. Germline CDR1 and CDR2: SQVTM and ANQGSEA. Trimming took off 7 bases at V and 8 bases at J, with 21 bases between the two ends.

The rearrangement uses TRBV19 and TRBJ2-7; 11 nucleotides align to TRBD1. This CDR3 has 15 residues. J lost 6 bases, V lost 5 bases, and 9 bases had no gene match. The germline CDR1 and CDR2 sequences are LNHDA and SQIVND (reference sequence). CDR3 protein: CASSSGTGGSREQYF. Here the CDR3 DNA reads TGTGCCAGTAGTTCGGGGACAGGGGGGAGTCGCGAGCAGTACTTC.

This sequence joins TRBV10-1 and TRBJ2-1, with D perhaps matching TRBD1 or TRBD2 (5 bases each). V was pared by 3 bases and J by 7 bases, with 10 bases between. Germline CDR1 is WNHNN and CDR2 is SYGVQD (reference sequence). This CDR3 has 13 residues. The chain's CDR3 is CASSEGTVNEQFF. The DNA for the CDR3 is TGCGCCAGCAGTGAAGGGACCGTGAATGAGCAGTTCTTC.